These 30 T cell receptor beta chains share one sample of origin, sequenced in a study of tumor-infiltrating lymphocytes in localized non-small cell lung cancer. Only in-frame clones appear in the TCRdb table, and some are missing; sequencing was by immunoSEQ multiplex PCR. The sample records some 9,900 clones, around 76% being singletons. The source material was uninvolved lung tissue not adjacent to the tumor. The source of these receptors is a human donor with non-small cell lung cancer.

This rearrangement joins TRBV29-1 to TRBJ1-2, with D tentatively TRBD1 (5 bases). Germline V lookup: CDR1 SQVTM, CDR2 ANQGSEA. This CDR3 spans 13 amino acids. V lost 5 bases and J lost 3, with 13 bases in between. CDR3 sequence reads: CSVQGAGDYGYTF. The CDR3 DNA is TGCAGCGTTCAGGGAGCAGGCGACTATGGCTACACCTTC.

The V and J genes are TRBV27 and TRBJ2-4; 7 bases match TRBD1. V shed 4 bases, J shed 4 bases, and the junction held 7 bases outside the gene matches. The CDR3 has 15 residues. From germline, CDR1 is MNHEY and CDR2 SMNVEV (reference sequence). The CDR3 DNA sequence: TGTGCCAGCAGTTCCGGGACAGCATTAAAAAACATTCAGTACTTC. Protein: CASSSGTALKNIQYF.

This chain links TRBV6-1 with TRBJ1-2; 7 nucleotides line up with TRBD1. CDR1 and CDR2 (germline): MNHNS, SASEGT. The CDR3 is made up of 11 amino acids. The ends lost 9 bases at V and 7 bases at J; junction bases unmatched: 5. CDR3 loop: CARRGGFGYTF. The CDR3 DNA reads as TGTGCCAGGAGAGGGGGCTTTGGCTACACCTTC.

The chain links TRBV7-2 to TRBJ1-2; D may be TRBD1 (5 bases). The CDR3 has 15 amino acids. Trimming removed 2 bases at V and 0 bases at J, with 10 bases between. The germline V gene has CDR1 SGHTA and CDR2 FQGNSA. CDR3 DNA: TGTGCCAGCAGCTTACTGGGGCAGGCTAACTATGGCTACACCTTC. Its translation is CASSLLGQANYGYTF.

This chain uses TRBV6-6 with TRBJ1-2, with 8 positions matching TRBD1. The germline CDR1 and CDR2 sequences are MNHNY and SVGAGI (reference sequence). V dropped 7 bases and J dropped 5; count of bases not matched to a gene: 9. This CDR3 contains 14 residues. The DNA of the CDR3 is TGTGCCAGCACCCCGGACAGGGTAGGGTATGGCTACACCTTC. Its translation is CASTPDRVGYGYTF.

The rearrangement links TRBV9 to TRBJ1-1, with 8 bases identical to TRBD1. The V gene end was trimmed by 5 bases and the J gene end by 2 bases; junction bases not matched to a gene: 5. Germline V CDR1 and CDR2: SGDLS, YYNGEE. There are 14 residues in the CDR3. In DNA form, the CDR3 reads TGTGCCAGCAGGTCAGGGGGCCGTAACACTGAAGCTTTCTTT. Residues: CASRSGGRNTEAFF. The full variable domain, with the rest looked up from reference TRBV9 and TRBJ1-1, is DSGVTQTPKHLITATGQRVTLRCSPRSGDLSVYWYQQSLDQGLQFLIQYYNGEERAKGNILERFSAQQFPDLHSELNLSSLELGDSALYFCASRSGGRNTEAFFGQGTRLTVV.

The chain employs TRBV5-6 and TRBJ2-5; D is possibly TRBD1 or TRBD2 (5 bases each). Trimming cost V 4 bases and J 2 bases, with 9 bases left between them. The CDR3 runs 13 residues. The V gene's germline CDR1 is SGHDT and CDR2 YYEEEE. As DNA, the CDR3 is TGTGCCAGCAGCAAGGGACGGCAAGAGACCCAGTACTTC. Protein: CASSKGRQETQYF. The full variable domain, rest sourced from reference TRBV5-6 and TRBJ2-5, is DAGVTQSPTHLIKTRGQQVTLRCSPKSGHDTVSWYQQALGQGPQFIFQYYEEEERQRGNFPDRFSGHQFPNYSSELNVNALLLGDSALYLCASSKGRQETQYFGPGTRLLVL.

This rearrangement joins TRBV28 to TRBJ1-5, with D unresolved. The CDR3 loop spans 16 amino acids. The V and J ends lost 3 bases and 0 bases respectively, with 12 bases between them. The V gene's germline CDR1 is MDHEN and CDR2 SYDVKM. The CDR3 coding sequence is TGTGCCAGCAGTTTCCCAGCTGGAAATAGCAATCAGCCCCAGCATTTT. Amino acids: CASSFPAGNSNQPQHF.

This clone was seen a few times. This chain uses TRBV4-1 with TRBJ1-1; D is uncertain. Germline CDR1 MGHRA, CDR2 YSYEKL. The CDR3 runs to 16 residues. Trimming shortened V by 1 base and J by 1 base, and 13 bases separated the two germline ends. The CDR3 loop is CASSQAETEENTEAFF. CDR3 coding DNA: TGCGCCAGCAGCCAAGCCGAAACTGAGGAGAACACTGAAGCTTTCTTT.

The rearrangement uses TRBV29-1 and TRBJ1-5; no clear D. The CDR3 is 11 amino acids. The V gene's germline CDR1 is SQVTM and CDR2 ANQGSEA. Trimming shortened V by 4 bases and J by 4 bases, and 5 bases separated the two germline ends. The DNA of the CDR3 is TGCAGCGTTGGAGATAATCAGCCCCAGCATTTT. It is translated as CSVGDNQPQHF.

This rearrangement joins TRBV7-8 to TRBJ1-4, with a possible D match to TRBD1 (5 bases). Germline V gives CDR1 SGHVS, CDR2 FQNEAQ. V lost 5 bases and J lost 6, with 16 bases in between. This CDR3 comprises 15 residues. The CDR3 reads CASSLGEGWDEKLFF. Written as DNA, the CDR3 is TGTGCCAGCAGCCTGGGGGAGGGGTGGGATGAAAAACTGTTTTTT.

The chain employs TRBV7-2 and TRBJ2-2; perhaps D is TRBD1 or TRBD2 (5 bases each). Germline assignment: CDR1 SGHTA and CDR2 FQGNSA. Trimming shortened V by 7 bases and J by 4 bases, and 19 bases separated the two germline ends. The CDR3 sequence is 16 residues long. This CDR3 is CASTPRDPSFTGELFF. The CDR3 nucleotides are TGTGCCAGCACCCCTAGGGACCCATCGTTCACCGGGGAGCTGTTTTTT.

V is TRBV14 and J is TRBJ1-3, with TRBD1 matching over 8 bases. CDR1 is SGHDN, CDR2 FVKESK, per germline. This CDR3 region has 16 residues. V gave up 4 bases and J gave up 4 bases; unmatched junction bases: 9. The DNA for the CDR3 is TGTGCCAGCAGCCCGCTGACAGGGGATCGGGGAAACACCATATATTTT. Encoded protein: CASSPLTGDRGNTIYF.

The chain is built from TRBV29-1 and TRBJ2-2; D is unresolved. Per the germline V gene, CDR1 is SQVTM and CDR2 is ANQGSEA. The CDR3 length is 14 residues. The CDR3 protein is CASVVPSNTGELFF. CDR3 nucleotide sequence: TGCGCCTCAGTAGTCCCGTCGAACACCGGGGAGCTGTTTTTT.

The genes are TRBV2 and TRBJ1-6; tentative D call: TRBD1 (5 bases). CDR3 length: 15 amino acids. V was pared by 10 bases and J by 6 bases, with 19 bases between. Germline CDR1 reads SNHLY; CDR2 reads FYNNEI. The CDR3 protein is CAITQQTVVNSPLHF. The CDR3 coding sequence is TGTGCCATAACACAGCAGACAGTAGTTAATTCACCCCTCCACTTT.

The chain couples TRBV14 to TRBJ1-3; D is unresolved. This CDR3 comprises 16 residues. The V end was cut by 0 bases, the J end by 3 bases, with 12 bases between. Germline values: CDR1 SGHDN, CDR2 FVKESK. CDR3 loop: CASSQDLFGGGNTIYF. The CDR3 DNA is TGTGCCAGCAGCCAAGATTTGTTCGGTGGTGGAAACACCATATATTTT.

This rearrangement joins TRBV20-1 to TRBJ2-1; tentative D call: TRBD2 (5 bases). The CDR3 contains 11 residues. Germline CDR1 reads DFQATT; CDR2 reads SNEGSKA (reference sequence). Trimming took off 1 base at V and 8 bases at J, with 6 bases between the two ends. The CDR3 bases are TGCAGTGCTAGAGCGGACTATGAGCAGTTCTTC. Protein product: CSARADYEQFF.

The chain combines TRBV27 with TRBJ2-7, with a weak D call TRBD1 (6 bases). Trimming took 6 bases from V and 5 from J, leaving 20 bases between them. Per germline, CDR1 MNHEY and CDR2 SMNVEV (reference sequence). The CDR3 loop spans 15 amino acids. The CDR3 sequence is CASSHQGRGIDEQYF. DNA for the CDR3: TGTGCCAGCAGCCACCAGGGAAGGGGGATCGACGAGCAGTACTTC.

V and J are TRBV2 and TRBJ1-3; D ambiguous. This CDR3 spans 11 amino acids. Between the trimmed V and J ends, which lost 8 bases and 5 bases, there was a span of 7 bases. The germline CDR1 and CDR2 sequences are SNHLY and FYNNEI. The CDR3 region has the DNA TGTGCCAGCCTTATCCGAAACACCATATATTTT. It yields the protein CASLIRNTIYF.

V gene TRBV11-3 combines with J gene TRBJ1-3; D possibly corresponds to TRBD1 (5 bases). The CDR3 is 13 amino acids. V was pared by 5 bases and J by 1 base, with 6 bases between. Per the germline V gene, CDR1 is SGHNT and CDR2 is YENEEA. CDR3 nucleotide sequence: TGTGCCAGCAGCGGGACGTCTGGAAACACCATATATTTT. Amino acid sequence: CASSGTSGNTIYF.

Here the CDR3 DNA reads TGTGCCAGCAGTTACTCGTCCGGTGGGGCCAACGTCCTGACTTTC. As protein: CASSYSSGGANVLTF. The V gene is TRBV6-5, the J gene TRBJ2-6; D gene uncertain. Germline V CDR1 and CDR2: MNHEY, SVGAGI. V dropped 0 bases and J dropped 3 bases, with 6 bases sitting between them. The CDR3 loop spans 15 amino acids.

The V call is TRBV19, the J call TRBJ2-4; possibly TRBD1 for D (6 bases). The length of the CDR3 is 14 residues. Germline V gene sequence: CDR1 LNHDA, CDR2 SQIVND (reference sequence). Trimming removed 9 bases from V and 2 bases from J, with 14 bases in between. CDR3 sequence reads: CASNRDGTKNIQYF. CDR3 in DNA: TGTGCCAGCAACAGGGACGGGACCAAAAACATTCAGTACTTC.

The rearrangement joins TRBV2 to TRBJ2-6, with 8 bases matching TRBD1. The V gene end was trimmed by 6 bases and the J gene end by 0 bases; junction bases not matched to a gene: 4. This CDR3 is built from 16 residues. Per germline, CDR1 SNHLY and CDR2 FYNNEI. The CDR3 coding sequence is TGTGCCAGCAGACCGGGACAGGTCTCTGGGGCCAACGTCCTGACTTTC. It is translated as CASRPGQVSGANVLTF.

The chain employs TRBV7-4 and TRBJ1-5, with D possibly being TRBD1 (6 bases). Germline V CDR1 and CDR2: SGHVT, SQSDAQ. V lost 3 bases and J 3 bases, leaving 15 bases between the germline ends. CDR3 size: 16 residues. The CDR3 nucleotides are TGTGCCAGCAGCTTTCGGGGGGGGGACAACAATCAGCCCCAGCATTTT. Its protein product is CASSFRGGDNNQPQHF.

This chain uses TRBV11-2 with TRBJ2-7; 8 bases are a match to TRBD1. Germline V gene sequence: CDR1 SGHAT, CDR2 FQNNGV. There are 15 residues in the CDR3. The V and J ends lost 1 base and 1 base, in that order; junction bases with no gene match: 3. The CDR3, as DNA: TGTGCCAGCAGCTTAGGGACAGGGCGGTCCTACGAGCAGTACTTC. This codes for CASSLGTGRSYEQYF.

The V gene is TRBV21-1, the J gene TRBJ1-1; TRBD1 is the table's D call, not checked against the DNA. TRBV21-1 is a known pseudogene. The CDR3 loop spans 14 amino acids. The CDR3 loop is CASTPTRKCTEAFF. CDR3 DNA sequence: TGTGCCAGCACCCCGACACGCAAGTGCACTGAAGCTTTCTTT.

In its sample, this clone was seen once. V is TRBV11-2 and J is TRBJ2-7, with 10 bases that match TRBD1. The CDR3 is made up of 15 amino acids. The J segment lost 2 bases and the V segment lost 1 base, leaving 2 bases of the junction unmatched. Germline loops: CDR1 SGHAT, CDR2 FQNNGV. The CDR3 reads CASSLGTGGTYEQYF. The DNA for the CDR3 is TGTGCCAGCAGCTTAGGGACAGGGGGTACCTACGAGCAGTACTTC.

The genes are TRBV7-6 and TRBJ1-2; D uncertain. The CDR3 covers 15 residues. V was pared by 1 base and J by 0 bases, with 9 bases between. Germline CDR1 reads SGHVS; CDR2 reads FNYEAQ. CDR3 nucleotides: TGTGCCAGCAGCTTAGGACACCAAGCTAACTATGGCTACACCTTC. It translates to CASSLGHQANYGYTF.

The gene calls are TRBV5-1 and TRBJ2-1; perhaps TRBD2 as D (5 bases). In germline, CDR1 is SGHRS, CDR2 YFSETQ. Trimming stripped 1 base from V and 0 bases from J, with 8 bases between. The CDR3 runs 15 residues. The CDR3 nucleotides read TGCGCCAGCAGCTTGTCTGGAGGCTCCTACAATGAGCAGTTCTTC. Its translation: CASSLSGGSYNEQFF.

The chain has TRBV4-3 and TRBJ2-7, with 7 bases fitting TRBD2. CDR3 length: 15 residues. Germline values: CDR1 LGHNA, CDR2 YSLEER. J gave up 4 bases and V 4 bases, and 10 bases lay outside the gene matches. The CDR3 region is CASSPAAGTKYEQYF. The DNA of the CDR3 is TGCGCCAGCAGCCCGGCGGCAGGGACTAAGTACGAGCAGTACTTC.